Sequencing of this TCR beta chain was carried out in a study of identifying expanded T cells in peripheral blood. The study, taken as a whole, reports: Variance in clone template counts between roughly two-week samples significantly increased with total template count across all healthy donors. Technical replicates showed roughly 1.2 changed clones; two weeks about 16.4; four weeks 19.

Sequencing used immunoSEQ multiplex PCR; TCRdb keeps in-frame clones, though not all of them. In the table there are 60,000 to 70,000 clones, roughly four fifths of which are singletons. During the collection period, no donor immune events like infections were recorded. As regards this clone: The antigen remains undetermined.

There are 14 residues in the CDR3. The V end was cut by 4 bases, the J end by 6 bases, with 12 bases between. The germline CDR1 and CDR2 sequences are MGHRA and YSYEKL. Material: blood. The sequence derives from a person between 18 and 75 years old in good health. V is TRBV4-1 and J is TRBJ1-4; D possibly corresponds to TRBD1 (5 bases). CDR3 bases: TGCGCCAGCAGCCTATTCGGGACCGATGAAAAACTGTTTTTT. This codes for CASSLFGTDEKLFF.